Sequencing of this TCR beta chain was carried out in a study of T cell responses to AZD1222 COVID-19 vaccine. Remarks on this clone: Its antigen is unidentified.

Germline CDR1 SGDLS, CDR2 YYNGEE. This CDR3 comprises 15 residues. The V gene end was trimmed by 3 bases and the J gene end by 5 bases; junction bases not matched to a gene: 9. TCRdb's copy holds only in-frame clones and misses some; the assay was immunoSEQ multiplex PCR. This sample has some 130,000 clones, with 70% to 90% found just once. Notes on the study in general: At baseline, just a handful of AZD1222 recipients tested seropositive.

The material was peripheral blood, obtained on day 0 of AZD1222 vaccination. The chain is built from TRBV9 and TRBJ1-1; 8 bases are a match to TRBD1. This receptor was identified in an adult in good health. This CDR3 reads CASSEGDRGGTEAFF. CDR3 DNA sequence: TGTGCCAGCAGCGAAGGCGACAGGGGAGGAACTGAAGCTTTCTTT.